The rows below give T cell receptor beta chains drawn from one sample of a study of blood T cell repertoires in COVID-19. Only in-frame clones appear in the TCRdb table, and some are missing; sequencing was by immunoSEQ multiplex PCR. The table has around 300,000 clones, approximately 90% seen once; the top ten hold roughly 1.1%. Specimen: PBMCs or T cells enriched from blood (not recorded which). Source of these receptors: a woman aged 25 to 39 who had recovered from COVID-19. Both conserved end residues are part of each CDR3. Each record gives: V gene, J gene, CDR3 length, clone size, D gene, CDR3 protein, CDR3 DNA. A D gene is named only where the DNA matches it firmly. Clone size, where shown, is once, few, many, or a class for clones that have expanded.

TRBV2	TRBJ2-7	11	.	.	CASTTQSEQYF	TGTGCCAGCACCACACAGAGCGAGCAGTACTTC
TRBV6-5	TRBJ1-2	15	.	TRBD1	CASRRTGDPNYGYTF	TGTGCCAGCAGGAGGACAGGGGACCCTAACTATGGCTACACCTTC
TRBV7-3	TRBJ2-7	17	.	TRBD2	CASSLSGLAGAPYEQYF	TGTGCCAGCAGCTTATCCGGACTAGCGGGAGCCCCCTACGAGCAGTACTTC
TRBV7-2	TRBJ1-1	17	.	TRBD1	CASSLGGTGLMNTEAFF	TGTGCCAGCAGCTTAGGGGGGACAGGCCTCATGAACACTGAAGCTTTCTTT
TRBV12-3/TRBV12-4	TRBJ1-5	12	.	TRBD1	CASSQGLQPQHF	TGTGCCAGCTCACAGGGGCTTCAGCCCCAGCATTTT
TRBV5-1	TRBJ1-6	15	few	.	CASSLGTDHNSPLHF	TGCGCCAGCAGCTTGGGGACAGATCATAATTCACCCCTCCACTTT
TRBV15	TRBJ1-3	17	once	.	CATSRDRPTISGNTIYF	TGTGCCACCAGCAGGGATCGACCGACTATCTCTGGAAACACCATATATTTT
TRBV5-4	TRBJ2-3	16	.	TRBD2	CASSLGTSGRVDTQYF	TGTGCCAGCAGCTTGGGTACTAGCGGACGTGTAGATACGCAGTATTTT
TRBV6-5	TRBJ2-1	16	.	TRBD2	CASSYSLADTYNEQFF	TGTGCCAGCAGTTACTCGCTAGCGGATACCTACAATGAGCAGTTCTTC
TRBV28	TRBJ2-2	13	.	.	CATHRDLTGELFF	TGTGCCACTCACAGGGATCTGACCGGGGAGCTGTTTTTT
TRBV2	TRBJ2-5	18	once	TRBD2	CASSEGVASGRAMKTQYF	TGTGCCAGCAGTGAAGGGGTTGCTAGCGGGAGGGCCATGAAGACCCAGTACTTC
TRBV30	TRBJ1-3	12	once	.	CALTSGINTIYF	TGTGCCTTAACCTCCGGGATAAACACCATATATTTT
TRBV3-1/TRBV3-2	TRBJ1-3	16	.	.	CASSQDRGARGNTIYF	TGTGCCAGCAGCCAAGATCGGGGGGCGCGAGGAAACACCATATATTTT
TRBV28	TRBJ1-1	14	.	.	CASSTDMGNTEAFF	TGTGCCAGCAGTACGGACATGGGGAACACTGAAGCTTTCTTT
TRBV7-9	TRBJ1-4	15	.	TRBD1	CASSSPKTGEGKLFF	TGTGCCAGCAGCTCACCCAAGACAGGGGAGGGGAAACTGTTTTTT
TRBV27	TRBJ1-5	15	few	.	CASSLGGETNQPQHF	TGTGCCAGCAGTTTAGGCGGTGAAACCAATCAGCCCCAGCATTTT
TRBV5-1	TRBJ2-7	18	.	.	CASQGGGPPKFFSYEQYF	TGCGCCAGTCAGGGGGGAGGACCTCCAAAATTTTTCTCCTACGAGCAGTACTTC
TRBV6-5	TRBJ1-2	15	.	.	CASSLARAIDDGYTF	TGTGCCAGCAGTTTAGCCAGGGCTATAGATGATGGCTACACCTTC
TRBV11-2	TRBJ2-1	19	few	TRBD1	CASSLGRGTGTSSYNEQFF	TGTGCCAGCAGCTTAGGACGCGGGACAGGCACAAGCTCCTACAATGAGCAGTTCTTC
TRBV5-1	TRBJ2-2	15	.	.	CASSDLTGFGGELFF	TGCGCCAGCAGCGACCTTACAGGGTTTGGCGGGGAGCTGTTTTTT
TRBV11-2	TRBJ2-3	17	.	TRBD2	CASSFRLAGEGTDTQYF	TGTGCCAGCAGCTTTAGACTAGCGGGAGAGGGGACAGATACGCAGTATTTT
TRBV7-3	TRBJ2-1	15	.	.	CASSLAGAIYNEQFF	TGTGCCAGCAGCTTAGCAGGGGCCATCTACAATGAGCAGTTCTTC
TRBV2	TRBJ1-5	15	.	TRBD1	CASRDLGQPNQPQHF	TGTGCCAGCAGGGACCTGGGACAGCCTAATCAGCCCCAGCATTTT
TRBV5-1	TRBJ2-7	14	.	TRBD1	CASSSIQGDYEQYF	TGCGCCAGCAGCTCCATACAGGGGGACTACGAGCAGTACTTC
TRBV24-1	TRBJ1-2	13	.	TRBD1	CATNPGTAYGYTF	TGTGCCACCAACCCCGGGACAGCATATGGCTACACCTTC